These 32 T cell receptor beta chains came from one sample sequenced in a study of cytomegalovirus exposure and HLA in healthy donors. The data were produced by immunoSEQ multiplex PCR, yet TCRdb's version contains in-frame clones alone and is incomplete. This sample yields around 150,000 clones, of which about nine tenths are seen a single time; about 0.7% belongs to the top ten. The sequenced material came from PBMCs. All receptors derive from a man aged 18 to 29 in good health and CMV-seronegative.

The rearrangement links TRBV7-9 to TRBJ2-4; D may be TRBD1 (6 bases). The V gene lost 0 bases and the J gene lost 0 bases, with 12 bases spanning the gap. The CDR3 totals 17 residues. CDR1 SEHNR and CDR2 FQNEAQ come from the germline V gene (reference sequence). The CDR3 reads CASSLARTDLAKNIQYF. The DNA for the CDR3 is TGTGCCAGCAGCTTAGCGCGGACAGATCTAGCCAAAAACATTCAGTACTTC.

The chain uses TRBV6-5 and TRBJ1-3; maybe TRBD1 (5 bases). Trimming took 4 bases from V and 1 from J, leaving 11 bases between them. The germline CDR1 and CDR2 sequences are MNHEY and SVGAGI. This CDR3 region has 15 residues. CDR3 in amino acids: CASSSPGLSGNTIYF. The CDR3 DNA reads as TGTGCCAGCAGTTCTCCAGGGTTGTCTGGAAACACCATATATTTT.

This rearrangement joins TRBV27 to TRBJ1-5; D may be TRBD1 (5 bases). Germline-derived CDR1 and CDR2 are MNHEY and SMNVEV (reference sequence). The CDR3 runs 17 residues. V was shortened by 5 bases and J by 0 bases, with 17 bases between the two germline ends. Here the CDR3 reads CASSTTGGWGSNQPQHF. For the CDR3, the DNA is TGTGCCAGCAGTACAACAGGCGGTTGGGGTAGCAATCAGCCCCAGCATTTT.

Points on this clone: This may arise from a read error, as a much more abundant clone is one base away. The gene calls are TRBV5-4 and TRBJ1-1, with a weak D call TRBD1 (5 bases). With 4 bases removed from V and 1 base from J, the gap between germline ends came to 8 bases. Germline V gene data show CDR1 as SGHNT and CDR2 as YYREEE (reference sequence). The CDR3 is 13 residues long. The CDR3 nucleotides read TGTGCCAGCAGCAAAACAGGGAACACTGAAGCTTTCTTT. Protein sequence: CASSKTGNTEAFF.

The chain is built from TRBV21-1 and TRBJ2-5; the table's D call, TRBD1, was not checked against the DNA. TRBV21-1 constitutes a pseudogene. The CDR3 consists of 15 residues. The CDR3 here is CASTPGTAKGETQYF. In DNA form, the CDR3 reads TGTGCCAGCACCCCCGGGACAGCGAAAGGAGAGACCCAGTACTTC.

The genes are TRBV5-1 and TRBJ1-2; D remains unclear. This CDR3 region has 14 residues. The germline CDR1 and CDR2 sequences are SGHRS and YFSETQ. The V gene lost 1 base and the J gene lost 7 bases, with 14 bases spanning the gap. As DNA, the CDR3 is TGCGCCAGCAGCTTGAATGAGGCTTTTAGTGGCTACACCTTC. Translated, it gives CASSLNEAFSGYTF. Full variable domain (outside the CDR3, taken from reference TRBV5-1 and TRBJ1-2): KAGVTQTPRYLIKTRGQQVTLSCSPISGHRSVSWYQQTPGQGLQFLFEYFSETQRNKGNFPGRFSGRQFSNSRSEMNVSTLELGDSALYLCASSLNEAFSGYTFGSGTRLTVV.

The rearrangement joins TRBV29-1 to TRBJ2-5, with 10 bases identical to TRBD1. CDR1 SQVTM and CDR2 ANQGSEA come from the germline V gene. V lost 7 bases and J lost 0; bases outside the gene matches: 5. The CDR3 covers 14 residues. The CDR3 sequence: CSGRQGAHQETQYF. The CDR3 DNA reads as TGCAGCGGCAGACAGGGGGCCCACCAAGAGACCCAGTACTTC. The full variable domain, in which reference TRBV29-1 and TRBJ2-5 provide the parts outside the CDR3, is SAVISQKPSRDICQRGTSLTIQCQVDSQVTMMFWYRQQPGQSLTLIATANQGSEATYESGFVIDKFPISRPNLTFSTLTVSNMSPEDSSIYLCSGRQGAHQETQYFGPGTRLLVL.

This clone appeared a single time. The genes are TRBV4-3 and TRBJ1-2; D gene uncertain. Germline CDR1 is LGHNA and CDR2 is YSLEER. The germline V and J ends were trimmed by 0 bases and 7 bases, with 9 bases remaining between them. The CDR3 extends over 13 amino acids. The CDR3 nucleotides read TGCGCCAGCAGCCAAGATGCGTTGTCTGGCTACACCTTC. It codes for CASSQDALSGYTF.

The chain joins TRBV9 to TRBJ1-2; 7 nucleotides line up with TRBD1. Germline V CDR1 and CDR2: SGDLS, YYNGEE. With V trimmed by 3 bases and J by 1 base, 12 bases remained unmatched. The CDR3 has 17 residues. CDR3 protein: CASSGALGTADNYGYTF. The CDR3, as DNA: TGTGCCAGCAGCGGAGCCCTCGGGACAGCAGATAACTATGGCTACACCTTC.

This chain uses TRBV7-2 with TRBJ2-2, with 10 bases that match TRBD2. The germline gives CDR1 SGHTA, CDR2 FQGNSA. V shed 2 bases, J shed 5 bases, and the junction held 8 bases outside the gene matches. This CDR3 comprises 17 residues. The CDR3 loop reads CASSLRLTSGSTGELFF. In DNA, the CDR3 is TGTGCCAGCAGCTTACGCCTGACTAGCGGGTCGACCGGGGAGCTGTTTTTT. Variable domain in full (rest from reference TRBV7-2 and TRBJ2-2): GAGVSQSPSNKVTEKGKDVELRCDPISGHTALYWYRQSLGQGLEFLIYFQGNSAPDKSGLPSDRFSAERTGGSVSTLTIQRTQQEDSAVYLCASSLRLTSGSTGELFFGEGSRLTVL.

The V and J genes are TRBV5-1 and TRBJ2-1, with unresolved D. The CDR3 loop spans 12 amino acids. Trimming removed 1 base at V and 8 bases at J, with 7 bases between. The germline V gene has CDR1 SGHRS and CDR2 YFSETQ. This CDR3 reads CASSLRVDEQFF. The DNA for the CDR3 is TGCGCCAGCAGCTTGCGGGTAGATGAGCAGTTCTTC.

J is TRBJ2-5 and V is TRBV6-5; D unresolved. This CDR3 has 12 residues. Germline CDR1 reads MNHEY; CDR2 reads SVGAGI. V lost 6 bases and J 5 bases, leaving 10 bases between the germline ends. The CDR3 DNA is TGTGCCAGCAGCACGCCACAGGAGACCCAGTACTTC. Protein product: CASSTPQETQYF.

The CDR3 DNA is TGTGCCAGCAGCTTAGCGCACGGGGCAACTAATGAAAAACTGTTTTTT. Translated, it gives CASSLAHGATNEKLFF. The gene calls are TRBV7-2 and TRBJ1-4; D is ambiguous. CDR1 SGHTA and CDR2 FQGNSA come from the germline V gene. With 0 bases removed from V and 0 bases from J, the gap between germline ends came to 8 bases. The CDR3 consists of 16 residues.

J is TRBJ1-1 and V is TRBV19; TRBD1 aligns across 9 bases. V lost 4 bases, J lost 10 bases, and 16 bases stayed unmatched. CDR3 size: 16 residues. CDR1 LNHDA and CDR2 SQIVND come from the germline V gene (reference sequence). The CDR3 sequence is CASSSRIGQGPGGAFF. The CDR3 nucleotides read TGTGCCAGTAGTAGCCGGATAGGACAGGGGCCTGGGGGAGCTTTCTTT.

V is TRBV5-1 and J is TRBJ2-1, with 7 bases that match TRBD2. The J segment lost 7 bases and the V segment lost 3 bases, leaving 13 bases of the junction unmatched. CDR1 and CDR2 (germline): SGHRS, YFSETQ. The CDR3 has 16 amino acids. CDR3 sequence: CASSSSGTNRRNEQFF. The CDR3, as DNA: TGCGCCAGCAGCTCAAGCGGGACGAACAGGAGGAATGAGCAGTTCTTC.

The chain joins TRBV6-1 to TRBJ2-7; possible D gene TRBD1, 6 bases. Per germline, CDR1 MNHNS and CDR2 SASEGT. The CDR3 totals 15 residues. V was cut by 7 bases and J by 9 bases, with 25 bases left in between. Here the CDR3 reads CASTTQGLGSPLQYV. DNA of the CDR3: TGTGCCAGCACCACCCAGGGGCTGGGGTCCCCATTGCAGTACGTC.

The V and J genes are TRBV4-2 and TRBJ2-1; TRBD2 aligns across 15 bases. CDR1 and CDR2 (germline): LGHNA, YNFKEQ. CDR3 size: 16 residues. Losses at the gene ends were 1 base for V and 7 bases for J; bases not matched to a gene: 2. This CDR3 reads CASSQGGLAGGNEQFF. The CDR3 bases are TGTGCCAGCAGCCAAGGGGGACTAGCGGGAGGAAATGAGCAGTTCTTC.

The count of this clone is one. The chain couples TRBV7-9 to TRBJ1-2, with D perhaps TRBD1 (5 bases). The V and J ends lost 3 bases and 7 bases respectively, with 24 bases between them. Germline-derived CDR1 and CDR2 are SEHNR and FQNEAQ (reference sequence). The CDR3 loop spans 17 amino acids. The CDR3 DNA sequence: TGTGCCAGCAGCTTCCAGGGTTTTTCGGACTATTCGTCTGGCTACACCTTC. Encoded protein: CASSFQGFSDYSSGYTF.

This chain joins TRBV4-1 and TRBJ1-3, with D perhaps TRBD1 (5 bases). Germline CDR1 reads MGHRA; CDR2 reads YSYEKL. The CDR3 totals 16 residues. Trimming removed 4 bases at V and 3 bases at J, with 16 bases between. CDR3: CASSLEHRGFGNTIYF. The CDR3 bases are TGCGCCAGCAGCCTGGAACATAGGGGCTTTGGAAACACCATATATTTT.

This sequence joins TRBV9 and TRBJ2-1; 7 bases map to TRBD1. The V and J ends lost 3 bases and 4 bases, in that order; junction bases with no gene match: 7. Germline lookup yields CDR1 SGDLS and CDR2 YYNGEE. The CDR3 is made up of 15 amino acids. The CDR3 protein is CASSDRGTAYNEQFF. CDR3 nucleotides: TGTGCCAGCAGCGACAGGGGTACGGCGTACAATGAGCAGTTCTTC.

The chain recombines TRBV9 with TRBJ2-7, with D uncertain. This CDR3 region has 15 residues. The germline V and J ends were trimmed by 0 bases and 1 base, with 11 bases remaining between them. The germline V gene encodes CDR1 SGDLS and CDR2 YYNGEE. Here the CDR3 reads CASSVGLPNSYEQYF. In DNA, the CDR3 is TGTGCCAGCAGCGTAGGTCTACCTAATTCCTACGAGCAGTACTTC.

The chain employs TRBV7-2 and TRBJ1-5; D perhaps matches TRBD1 (5 bases). V lost 3 bases and J lost 5, with 8 bases in between. The V gene's germline CDR1 is SGHTA and CDR2 FQGNSA. The CDR3 is 13 amino acids. The CDR3 is CASSLGGYQPQHF. The CDR3 DNA is TGTGCCAGCAGCTTGGGGGGGTATCAGCCCCAGCATTTT. The complete variable domain, with remaining parts taken from reference TRBV7-2 and TRBJ1-5, reads GAGVSQSPSNKVTEKGKDVELRCDPISGHTALYWYRQSLGQGLEFLIYFQGNSAPDKSGLPSDRFSAERTGGSVSTLTIQRTQQEDSAVYLCASSLGGYQPQHFGDGTRLSIL.

The chain uses TRBV28 and TRBJ2-1, with D possibly matching TRBD1 (6 bases). CDR1 is MDHEN and CDR2 is SYDVKM in the germline V gene. CDR3 size: 14 residues. Trimming cost V 7 bases and J 5 bases, with 15 bases left between them. The DNA of the CDR3 is TGTGCCAGCACAGGAGCGGACAGACACAATGAGCAGTTCTTC. Translated, it gives CASTGADRHNEQFF.

The chain couples TRBV19 to TRBJ2-7; TRBD2 matches at 9 bases. CDR1 is LNHDA and CDR2 is SQIVND in the germline V gene (reference sequence). The CDR3 contains 14 residues. Unmatched junction bases numbered 8, after V lost 7 bases and J lost 4 bases. This CDR3 reads CASKREAGVYEQYF. The CDR3 DNA reads as TGTGCCAGTAAGCGGGAGGCGGGGGTATACGAGCAGTACTTC. Full variable domain (rest looked up from reference TRBV19 and TRBJ2-7): DGGITQSPKYLFRKEGQNVTLSCEQNLNHDAMYWYRQDPGQGLRLIYYSQIVNDFQKGDIAEGYSVSREKKESFPLTVTSAQKNPTAFYLCASKREAGVYEQYFGPGTRLTVT.

In its sample, this clone was seen once. This sequence joins TRBV19 and TRBJ2-1; 9 nucleotides agree with TRBD2. Per the germline V gene, CDR1 is LNHDA and CDR2 is SQIVND (reference sequence). Germline trimming cut 5 bases from V and 1 base from J; bases unmatched to any gene: 3. The CDR3 has 15 amino acids. The DNA of the CDR3 is TGTGCCAGTAGTGCGGGACTAGCATCCTACAATGAGCAGTTCTTC. Translated: CASSAGLASYNEQFF.

The chain uses TRBV5-4 and TRBJ1-1, with D perhaps matching TRBD1 (5 bases). Germline-derived CDR1 and CDR2 are SGHNT and YYREEE (reference sequence). V was cut by 0 bases and J by 0 bases, with 12 bases left in between. The CDR3 is 16 residues long. The CDR3 bases are TGTGCCAGCAGCTTGGCCTTCGACAGAGTGAACACTGAAGCTTTCTTT. Translation gives CASSLAFDRVNTEAFF. The full variable domain, in which reference TRBV5-4 and TRBJ1-1 provide the parts outside the CDR3, is ETGVTQSPTHLIKTRGQQVTLRCSSQSGHNTVSWYQQALGQGPQFIFQYYREEENGRGNFPPRFSGLQFPNYSSELNVNALELDDSALYLCASSLAFDRVNTEAFFGQGTRLTVV.

The chain joins TRBV14 to TRBJ1-2; D remains unclear. Trimming pared 1 base from V and 6 bases from J, leaving 15 bases between. This CDR3 is 15 amino acids long. Germline CDR1 and CDR2: SGHDN and FVKESK. In DNA form, the CDR3 reads TGTGCCAGCAGCCAAGTGTTTTCAGTATTGGATGGCTACACCTTC. Protein sequence: CASSQVFSVLDGYTF.

The V gene is TRBV18, the J gene TRBJ1-4; D is undetermined. The CDR3 is made up of 15 amino acids. CDR1 is KGHSH and CDR2 is LQKENI in the germline V gene. V lost 3 bases, J lost 6 bases, and 14 bases lay in between. The CDR3 reads CASSPRPSGDEKLFF. The DNA of the CDR3 is TGTGCCAGCTCACCTAGACCGTCGGGAGATGAAAAACTGTTTTTT.

This chain joins TRBV19 and TRBJ1-1; 8 bases are a match to TRBD1. The V gene's germline CDR1 is LNHDA and CDR2 SQIVND (reference sequence). The CDR3 length is 15 residues. Unmatched junction bases numbered 3, after V lost 3 bases and J lost 0 bases. In nucleotides, the CDR3 is TGTGCCAGTAGTATCCGACAGGGGTTGAACACTGAAGCTTTCTTT. Translating gives CASSIRQGLNTEAFF.

The CDR3 nucleotides read TGTGCCAGCTCACGGGAGGGAGAGACCCAGTACTTC. The encoded protein is CASSREGETQYF. This sequence joins TRBV18 and TRBJ2-5, with 7 positions matching TRBD2. The V segment lost 4 bases and the J segment 4 bases; nucleotides outside the gene matches: 0. CDR1 and CDR2 from the germline V gene are KGHSH and LQKENI. CDR3 length: 12 amino acids.

The chain has TRBV2 and TRBJ2-7, with a tentative D call TRBD1 (5 bases). Germline lookup yields CDR1 SNHLY and CDR2 FYNNEI. The CDR3 length is 13 residues. V lost 6 bases, J lost 2 bases, and 11 bases lay in between. The CDR3 nucleotides are TGTGCCAGCAGGGTAGGGGTCACCTACGAGCAGTACTTC. Its protein product is CASRVGVTYEQYF.

This sequence joins TRBV9 and TRBJ2-1; D remains ambiguous. V was clipped by 1 base and J by 7 bases, with 6 bases between them. The length of the CDR3 is 12 residues. Germline V gene lookup returns CDR1 SGDLS and CDR2 YYNGEE. For the CDR3, the DNA is TGTGCCAGCAGCGTATCCGAGAATGAGCAGTTCTTC. It translates to CASSVSENEQFF.